This T cell receptor beta chain originates from a study of tumor-infiltrating lymphocytes in primary liver carcinoma. The germline CDR1 and CDR2 sequences are MGHRA and YSYEKL. The CDR3 extends over 15 amino acids. From 500 ng of total RNA, TCR beta-specific cDNA was reverse-transcribed using a constant-region primer. It was through three nested multiplex PCR rounds of slightly modified ARM-PCR that TCR beta libraries arose. It was with TRBV1-TRBV30 forward primers and a C-beta reverse primer that the first two PCR rounds were run, at 10 cycles each. TCRdb re-analysed the multiplex PCR reads in MiXCR, keeping a single row per CDR3 protein. Of roughly 30,000 distinct CDR3 sequences in the sample, 70% to 80% were seen once. Co-extraction yielded RNA and DNA from 20-30 mg of unsorted bulk tissue. A note on this clonotype: Since a much larger clone is just one base distant, this may be a read error.

The material sequenced was liver tumor tissue from sampling region 3. Subset indicated: tumor region T3, left-lateral pole. This chain uses TRBV4-1 with TRBJ2-7; TRBD2 matches 8 bases. The clonotype originates from a woman in her twenties or thirties with primary liver carcinoma and hepatitis B virus infection. The CDR3 reads CTSSQGGGGRDEQYF. CDR3 coding DNA: TGCACCAGTAGCCAAGGTGGCGGGGGGCGCGACGAGCAGTACTTC.